A single sample gave rise to the 25 T cell receptor beta chains below, sequenced in a study of cytomegalovirus exposure and HLA in healthy donors. PCR amplification relied on 60 Vbeta primers (plus 13 Jbeta primers). The table came from immunoSEQ multiplex PCR; TCRdb's copy has only in-frame clones and leaves some out. Of about 220,000 clones detected, 82% appear once; the ten largest clones hold 5% to 6.5%. Sequencing was carried out using PBMCs. The receptors derive from a woman in her thirties or forties in good health and CMV-seropositive.

CDR3 protein: CSVEEDSMNEKLFF. The CDR3, as DNA: TGCAGCGTTGAAGAGGACAGCATGAATGAAAAACTGTTTTTT. The chain combines TRBV29-1 with TRBJ1-4; TRBD1 might be the D (6 bases). V lost 0 bases, J lost 5 bases, and 10 bases lay in between. This CDR3 spans 14 amino acids. Germline CDR1 reads SQVTM; CDR2 reads ANQGSEA.

The chain joins TRBV15 to TRBJ2-7, with D maybe TRBD2 (6 bases). Germline CDR1 reads LNHNV; CDR2 reads YYDKDF (reference sequence). The CDR3 length is 15 residues. V was trimmed by 4 bases and J by 1 base, leaving 14 bases between them. CDR3 sequence (DNA): TGTGCCACCAGCACTGGAGGGAAAAGTTCCTACGAGCAGTACTTC. Its protein product is CATSTGGKSSYEQYF. Full variable domain (remainder filled in from reference TRBV15 and TRBJ2-7): DAMVIQNPRYQVTQFGKPVTLSCSQTLNHNVMYWYQQKSSQAPKLLFHYYDKDFNNEADTPDNFQSRRPNTSFCFLDIRSPGLGDTAMYLCATSTGGKSSYEQYFGPGTRLTVT.

The chain joins TRBV27 to TRBJ2-3, with unresolved D. V gave up 2 bases and J gave up 3 bases, with 3 bases separating them. This CDR3 is built from 12 residues. Germline assignment: CDR1 MNHEY and CDR2 SMNVEV (reference sequence). The CDR3 bases are TGTGCCAGCAGTTTAATAACAGATACGCAGTATTTT. Translation: CASSLITDTQYF.

V usage is TRBV19 and J usage is TRBJ2-5; TRBD2 might be the D (7 bases). In germline, CDR1 is LNHDA, CDR2 SQIVND (reference sequence). The CDR3 covers 14 residues. Trimming pared 5 bases from V and 4 bases from J, leaving 14 bases between. The CDR3 region is CASSPQGGAETQYF. Written as DNA, the CDR3 is TGTGCCAGTAGTCCACAGGGAGGGGCAGAGACCCAGTACTTC.

This clone was observed a handful of times. The gene calls are TRBV9 and TRBJ1-2; maybe TRBD1 (6 bases). Trimming took 2 bases from V and 8 from J, leaving 16 bases between them. CDR1 and CDR2 from the germline V gene are SGDLS and YYNGEE. The CDR3 is 14 residues long. The DNA of the CDR3 is TGTGCCAGCAGCGTCCAACAAGGGACAAGAGGCTACACCTTC. Translation gives CASSVQQGTRGYTF.

The chain uses TRBV7-8 and TRBJ2-7; 7 positions match TRBD1. CDR3 size: 14 residues. Germline V gene lookup returns CDR1 SGHVS and CDR2 FQNEAQ. The junction had 9 bases not matched to a gene; V was cut back by 5 bases and J by 5 bases. As DNA, the CDR3 is TGTGCCAGCAGCGTGCGACAGGGCCGGAACGAGCAGTACTTC. Amino acid sequence: CASSVRQGRNEQYF.

This clone was seen once. The chain is built from TRBV11-2 and TRBJ2-6, with 8 bases matching TRBD1. The germline V gene encodes CDR1 SGHAT and CDR2 FQNNGV. The CDR3 covers 18 residues. V trimming: 5 bases; J trimming: 4 bases; junction bases outside the gene matches: 13. In DNA, the CDR3 is TGTGCCAGCAGCGATCGGACAGGGAGAGGGTCAGGGGCCAACGTCCTGACTTTC. This translates into CASSDRTGRGSGANVLTF.

V is TRBV4-1 and J is TRBJ1-1; no definite D call. With 0 bases removed from V and 0 bases from J, the gap between germline ends came to 17 bases. This CDR3 region has 18 residues. The germline CDR1 and CDR2 sequences are MGHRA and YSYEKL. The CDR3 spells CASSQEPGARSMNTEAFF. In nucleotides, the CDR3 is TGCGCCAGCAGCCAAGAGCCCGGTGCTCGCTCAATGAACACTGAAGCTTTCTTT.

The chain employs TRBV6-1 and TRBJ2-7, with 7 positions matching TRBD1. The germline gives CDR1 MNHNS, CDR2 SASEGT. The CDR3 totals 12 residues. V dropped 6 bases and J dropped 6; count of bases not matched to a gene: 5. This CDR3 is CASSLTGLEQYF. CDR3 DNA sequence: TGTGCCAGCAGCTTGACAGGGCTCGAGCAGTACTTC.

In its sample, this clone was seen a few times. CDR3 sequence: CASSSTGHMNQPQHF. DNA of the CDR3: TGTGCCAGCAGTTCCACCGGACATATGAATCAGCCCCAGCATTTT. The genes are TRBV6-5 and TRBJ1-5; tentatively, D is TRBD1 (5 bases). Germline V gene sequence: CDR1 MNHEY, CDR2 SVGAGI. The V gene lost 4 bases and the J gene lost 4 bases, with 14 bases spanning the gap. This CDR3 has 15 amino acids.

This clone has only a few counts. This sequence joins TRBV6-1 and TRBJ1-1; D is ambiguous. Per germline, CDR1 MNHNS and CDR2 SASEGT. The CDR3 is 12 amino acids. Trimming removed 6 bases from V and 3 bases from J, with 8 bases in between. DNA for the CDR3: TGTGCCAGCAGACCTACCTACACTGAAGCTTTCTTT. This translates into CASRPTYTEAFF.

CDR3: CASSIRGRMRDGYTF. Here the CDR3 DNA reads TGTGCCAGTAGTATCAGGGGGCGCATGAGGGATGGCTACACCTTC. V usage is TRBV19 and J usage is TRBJ1-2; TRBD1 agrees at 8 bases. Germline V gene sequence: CDR1 LNHDA, CDR2 SQIVND (reference sequence). Unmatched junction bases numbered 9, after V lost 3 bases and J lost 6 bases. CDR3 length: 15 residues.

This chain links TRBV14 with TRBJ2-1; 11 positions match TRBD2. J gave up 0 bases and V 1 base, and 11 bases lay outside the gene matches. CDR1 SGHDN and CDR2 FVKESK come from the germline V gene. This CDR3 contains 20 residues. DNA for the CDR3: TGTGCCAGCAGCCAAGTAGGCCTAGCGGGAGGCCCGAGCTCCTACAATGAGCAGTTCTTC. Translated: CASSQVGLAGGPSSYNEQFF.

In its sample, this clone was seen a few times. The gene calls are TRBV27 and TRBJ1-2; TRBD1 is a possible D gene (5 bases). Germline V CDR1 and CDR2: MNHEY, SMNVEV (reference sequence). V was trimmed by 3 bases and J by 6 bases, leaving 11 bases between them. The CDR3 is 13 residues long. CDR3 in DNA: TGTGCCAGCAGTTTGGGGGGGATGGATGGCTACACCTTC. Encoded protein: CASSLGGMDGYTF.

This clone was detected a few times. The J gene is TRBJ2-5, the V gene TRBV11-3; D is possibly TRBD2 (6 bases). Gene TRBJ2-7 matches the end of the DNA better, so the J call may be wrong. The length of the CDR3 is 13 residues. The germline gives CDR1 SGHNT, CDR2 YENEEA. The CDR3 loop is CASSLTEGYEQYF. CDR3 in DNA: TGTGCCAGCAGCTTAACGGAGGGCTACGAGCAGTACTTC.

The chain couples TRBV5-1 to TRBJ1-2; 12 bases are shared with TRBD1. The V gene's germline CDR1 is SGHRS and CDR2 YFSETQ. V shed 4 bases and J 3 bases; nucleotides not matched to a gene: 19. This CDR3 comprises 20 residues. CDR3 in amino acids: CASSIGGPGTGGFVDYGYTF. The CDR3 region has the DNA TGCGCCAGCAGCATAGGCGGACCCGGGACAGGGGGCTTTGTGGACTATGGCTACACCTTC. The full variable domain, rest sourced from reference TRBV5-1 and TRBJ1-2, is KAGVTQTPRYLIKTRGQQVTLSCSPISGHRSVSWYQQTPGQGLQFLFEYFSETQRNKGNFPGRFSGRQFSNSRSEMNVSTLELGDSALYLCASSIGGPGTGGFVDYGYTFGSGTRLTVV.

For the CDR3, the DNA is TGCGCCAGCAGCCAAGCAGAGAGGACAGCTTATTCTTACACCGGGGAGCTGTTTTTT. Translated: CASSQAERTAYSYTGELFF. The rearrangement joins TRBV4-3 to TRBJ2-2; the D gene is possibly TRBD1 (6 bases). The CDR3 has 19 residues. V lost 1 base, J lost 3 bases, and 21 bases lay in between. From germline, CDR1 is LGHNA and CDR2 YSLEER.

The chain combines TRBV7-6 with TRBJ2-5; maybe TRBD2 (7 bases). CDR1 is SGHVS, CDR2 FNYEAQ, per germline. The CDR3 spans 15 residues. Between the trimmed V and J ends, which lost 5 bases and 2 bases, there was a span of 15 bases. The CDR3 coding sequence is TGTGCCAGCAGCGTAACTCGGGGGGCTCAAGAGACCCAGTACTTC. This translates into CASSVTRGAQETQYF.

The rearrangement joins TRBV6-5 to TRBJ1-6; a possible D gene is TRBD1 (5 bases). V shed 2 bases and J shed 3 bases, with 11 bases lying between them. The germline V gene has CDR1 MNHEY and CDR2 SVGAGI. This CDR3 has 16 amino acids. CDR3 in amino acids: CASSYGSGLYNSPLHF. CDR3 coding DNA: TGTGCCAGCAGTTACGGGTCAGGGCTCTATAATTCACCCCTCCACTTT.

The J gene is TRBJ2-3, the V gene TRBV28; TRBD2 matches at 14 bases. Germline CDR1 and CDR2: MDHEN and SYDVKM. This CDR3 contains 15 residues. The ends lost 6 bases at V and 3 bases at J; junction bases unmatched: 2. CDR3 residues: CASRGLAGVTDTQYF. The CDR3 coding sequence is TGTGCCAGCAGGGGACTAGCGGGAGTAACAGATACGCAGTATTTT.

The chain carries TRBV5-5 and TRBJ2-7, with 8 bases aligning to TRBD2. CDR3 length: 13 residues. V was pared by 5 bases and J by 6 bases, with 7 bases of the junction left unmatched. Germline CDR1 SGHKS, CDR2 YYEKEE (reference sequence). CDR3 DNA sequence: TGTGCCAGCAGACCGGGAGGGGGTGCCGAGCAGTACTTC. Translating it yields CASRPGGGAEQYF.

The V gene is TRBV15, the J gene TRBJ1-5, with D perhaps TRBD1 (6 bases). Deletions cut 2 bases from V and 3 bases from J, with 11 bases between. This CDR3 spans 15 amino acids. CDR1 and CDR2 from the germline V gene are LNHNV and YYDKDF (reference sequence). The CDR3 here is CATSRSLGANQPQHF. The CDR3 DNA reads as TGTGCCACCAGCAGAAGCTTGGGGGCCAATCAGCCCCAGCATTTT.

The genes are TRBV2 and TRBJ1-2; 8 bases agree with TRBD1. This CDR3 is 14 amino acids long. Trimming cost V 7 bases and J 6 bases; bases outside gene matches: 10. CDR1 and CDR2 from the germline V gene are SNHLY and FYNNEI. This CDR3 reads CASTFSDRVNGYTF. The CDR3 bases are TGTGCCAGCACCTTTTCGGACAGGGTTAATGGCTACACCTTC.

The V gene is TRBV7-7, the J gene TRBJ2-2, with TRBD1 matching 9 bases. Germline V gives CDR1 SSHAT, CDR2 FNYEAQ (reference sequence). Trimming cost V 6 bases and J 6 bases; bases outside gene matches: 11. The CDR3 is 16 residues long. The CDR3 sequence is CASRQAGTGSAGELFF. Written as DNA, the CDR3 is TGTGCCAGCAGACAGGCGGGGACAGGGTCCGCCGGGGAGCTGTTTTTT.

V and J are TRBV9 and TRBJ1-2, with 7 positions matching TRBD1. The ends lost 4 bases at V and 4 bases at J; junction bases unmatched: 7. The CDR3 covers 14 residues. The germline gives CDR1 SGDLS, CDR2 YYNGEE. The CDR3 here is CASSPLTGAYGYTF. CDR3 nucleotides: TGTGCCAGCAGCCCTCTAACAGGGGCCTATGGCTACACCTTC.